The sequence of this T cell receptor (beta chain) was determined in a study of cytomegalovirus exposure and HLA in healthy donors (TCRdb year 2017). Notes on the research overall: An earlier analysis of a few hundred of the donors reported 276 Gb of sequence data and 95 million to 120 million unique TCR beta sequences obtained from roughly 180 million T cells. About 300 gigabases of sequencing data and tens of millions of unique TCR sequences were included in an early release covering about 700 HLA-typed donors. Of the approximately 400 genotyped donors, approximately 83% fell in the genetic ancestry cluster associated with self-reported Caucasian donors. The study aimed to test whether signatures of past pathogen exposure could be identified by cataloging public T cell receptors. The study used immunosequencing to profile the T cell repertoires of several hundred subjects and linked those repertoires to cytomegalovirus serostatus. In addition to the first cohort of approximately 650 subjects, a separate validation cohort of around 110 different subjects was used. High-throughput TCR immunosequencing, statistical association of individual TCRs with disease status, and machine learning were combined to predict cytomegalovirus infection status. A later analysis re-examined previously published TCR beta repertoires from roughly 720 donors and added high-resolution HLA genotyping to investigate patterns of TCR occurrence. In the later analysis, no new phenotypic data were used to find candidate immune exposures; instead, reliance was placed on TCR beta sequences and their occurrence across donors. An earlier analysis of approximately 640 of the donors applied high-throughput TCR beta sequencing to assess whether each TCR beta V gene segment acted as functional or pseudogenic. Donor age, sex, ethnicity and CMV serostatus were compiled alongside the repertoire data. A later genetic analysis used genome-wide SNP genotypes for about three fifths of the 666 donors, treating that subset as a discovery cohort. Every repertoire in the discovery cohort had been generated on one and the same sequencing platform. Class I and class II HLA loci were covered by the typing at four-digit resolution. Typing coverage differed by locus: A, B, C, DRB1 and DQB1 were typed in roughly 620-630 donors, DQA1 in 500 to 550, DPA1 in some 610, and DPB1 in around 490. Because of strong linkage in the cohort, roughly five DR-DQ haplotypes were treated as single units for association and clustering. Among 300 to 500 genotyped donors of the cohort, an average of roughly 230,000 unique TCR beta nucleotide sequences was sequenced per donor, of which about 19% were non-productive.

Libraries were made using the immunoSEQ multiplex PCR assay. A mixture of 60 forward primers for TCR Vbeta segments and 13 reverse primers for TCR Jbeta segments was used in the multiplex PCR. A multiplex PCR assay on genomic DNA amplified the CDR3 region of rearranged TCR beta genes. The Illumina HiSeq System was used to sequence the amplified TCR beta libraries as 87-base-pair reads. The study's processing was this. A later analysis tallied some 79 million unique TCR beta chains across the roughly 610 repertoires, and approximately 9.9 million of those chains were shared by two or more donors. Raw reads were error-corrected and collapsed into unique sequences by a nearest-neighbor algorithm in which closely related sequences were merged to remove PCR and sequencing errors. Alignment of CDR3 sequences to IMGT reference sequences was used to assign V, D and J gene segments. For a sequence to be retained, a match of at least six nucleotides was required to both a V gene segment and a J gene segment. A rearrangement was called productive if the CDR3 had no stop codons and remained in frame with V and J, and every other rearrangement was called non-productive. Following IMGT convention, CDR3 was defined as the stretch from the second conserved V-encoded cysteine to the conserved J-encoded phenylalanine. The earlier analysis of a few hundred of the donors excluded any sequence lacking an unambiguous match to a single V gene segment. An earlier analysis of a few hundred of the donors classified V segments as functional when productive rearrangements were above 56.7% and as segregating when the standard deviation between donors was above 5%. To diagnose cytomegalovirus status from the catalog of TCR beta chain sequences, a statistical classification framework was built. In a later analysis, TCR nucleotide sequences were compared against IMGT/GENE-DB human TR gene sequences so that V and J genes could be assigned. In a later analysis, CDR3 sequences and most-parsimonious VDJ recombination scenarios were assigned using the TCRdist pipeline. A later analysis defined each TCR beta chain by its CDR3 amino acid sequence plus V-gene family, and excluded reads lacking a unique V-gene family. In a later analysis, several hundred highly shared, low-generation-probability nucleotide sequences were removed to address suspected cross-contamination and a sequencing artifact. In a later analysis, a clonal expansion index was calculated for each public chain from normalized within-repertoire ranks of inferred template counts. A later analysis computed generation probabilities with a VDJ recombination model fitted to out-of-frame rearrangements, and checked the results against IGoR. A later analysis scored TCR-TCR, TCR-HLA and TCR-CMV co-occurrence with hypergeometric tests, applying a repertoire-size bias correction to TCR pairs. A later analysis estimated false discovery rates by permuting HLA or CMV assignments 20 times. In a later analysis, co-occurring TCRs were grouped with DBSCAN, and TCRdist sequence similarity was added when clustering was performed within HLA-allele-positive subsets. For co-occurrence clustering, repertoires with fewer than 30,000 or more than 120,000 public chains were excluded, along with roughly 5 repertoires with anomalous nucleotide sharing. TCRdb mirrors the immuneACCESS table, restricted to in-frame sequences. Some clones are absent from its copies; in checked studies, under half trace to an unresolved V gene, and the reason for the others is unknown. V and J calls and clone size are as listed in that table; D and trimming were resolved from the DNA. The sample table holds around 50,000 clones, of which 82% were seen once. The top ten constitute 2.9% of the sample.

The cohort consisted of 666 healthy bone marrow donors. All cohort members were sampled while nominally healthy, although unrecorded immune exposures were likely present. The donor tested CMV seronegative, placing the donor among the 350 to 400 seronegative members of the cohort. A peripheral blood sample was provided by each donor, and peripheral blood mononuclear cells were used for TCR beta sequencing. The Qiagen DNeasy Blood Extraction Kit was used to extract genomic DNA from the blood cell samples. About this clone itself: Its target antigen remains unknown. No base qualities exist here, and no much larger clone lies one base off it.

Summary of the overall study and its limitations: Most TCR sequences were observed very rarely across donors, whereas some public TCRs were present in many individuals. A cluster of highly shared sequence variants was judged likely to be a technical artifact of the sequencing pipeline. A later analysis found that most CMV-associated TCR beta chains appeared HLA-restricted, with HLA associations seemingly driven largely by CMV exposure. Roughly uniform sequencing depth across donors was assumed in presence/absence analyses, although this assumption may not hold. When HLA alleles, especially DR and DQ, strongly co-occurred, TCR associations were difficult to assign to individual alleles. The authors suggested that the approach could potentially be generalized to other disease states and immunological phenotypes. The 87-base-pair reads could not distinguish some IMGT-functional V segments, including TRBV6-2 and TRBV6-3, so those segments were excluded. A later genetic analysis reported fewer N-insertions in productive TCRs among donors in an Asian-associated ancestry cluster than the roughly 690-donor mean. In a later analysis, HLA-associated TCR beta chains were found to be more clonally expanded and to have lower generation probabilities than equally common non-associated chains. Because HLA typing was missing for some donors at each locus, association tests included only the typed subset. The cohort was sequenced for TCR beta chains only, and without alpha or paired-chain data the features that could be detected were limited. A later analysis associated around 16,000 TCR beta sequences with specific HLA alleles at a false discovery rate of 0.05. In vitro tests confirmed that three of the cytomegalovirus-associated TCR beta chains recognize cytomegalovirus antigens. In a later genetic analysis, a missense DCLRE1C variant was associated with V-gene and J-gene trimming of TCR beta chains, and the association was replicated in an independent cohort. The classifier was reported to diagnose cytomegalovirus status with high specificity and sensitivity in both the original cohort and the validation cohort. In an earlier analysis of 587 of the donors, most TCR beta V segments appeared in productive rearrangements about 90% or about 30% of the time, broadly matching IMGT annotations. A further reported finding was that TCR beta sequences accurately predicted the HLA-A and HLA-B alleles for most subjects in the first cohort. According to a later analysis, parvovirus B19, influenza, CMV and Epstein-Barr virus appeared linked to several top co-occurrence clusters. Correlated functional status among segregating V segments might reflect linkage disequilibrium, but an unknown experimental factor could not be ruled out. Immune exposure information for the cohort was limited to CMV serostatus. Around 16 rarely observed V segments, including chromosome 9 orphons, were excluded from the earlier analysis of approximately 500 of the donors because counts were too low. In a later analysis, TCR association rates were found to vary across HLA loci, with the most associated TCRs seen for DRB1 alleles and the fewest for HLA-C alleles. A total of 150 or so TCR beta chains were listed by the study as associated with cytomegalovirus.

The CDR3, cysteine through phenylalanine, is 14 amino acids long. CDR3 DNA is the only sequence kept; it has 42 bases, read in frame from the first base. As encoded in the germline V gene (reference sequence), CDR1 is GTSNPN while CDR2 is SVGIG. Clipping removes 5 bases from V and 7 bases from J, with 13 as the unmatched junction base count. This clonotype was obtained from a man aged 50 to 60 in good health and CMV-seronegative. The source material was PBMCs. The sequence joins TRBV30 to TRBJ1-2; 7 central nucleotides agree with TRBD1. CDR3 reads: CAWGVDRKRFGYTF. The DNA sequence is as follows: TGTGCCTGGGGGGTGGACAGGAAGAGGTTTGGCTACACCTTC.